Listed below are T cell receptor beta chains from one sample, sequenced in a study of shared clonotypes between healthy human individuals. Sequencing used immunoSEQ multiplex PCR; TCRdb keeps in-frame clones, though not all of them. Here the sample spans 450,000 to 500,000 clones, roughly 85% being singletons. The sequencing sample was made of PBMCs. These receptors all come from a woman aged 40 to 49 in good health. Some clones in this sample may be carry-over from other donors' samples. Each CDR3 is given with its conserved first and last residue. The D gene is left open where the match is weak. Clone size is stated in some rows and not others, as once, few, many or a class when expanded.

j_gene | v_gene | abundance | d_gene | len | CDR3nt | CDR3aa
TRBJ1-5 | TRBV15 | . | . | 21 | TGTGCCACCAGCAGGGGACGGTTTGGTTCTTTCCTGCAATATAGCAATCAGCCCCAGCATTTT | CATSRGRFGSFLQYSNQPQHF
TRBJ2-1 | TRBV7-6 | few | . | 15 | TGTGCCAGCACCAAAAGCGGGTCTACCTACAATGAGCAGTTCTTC | CASTKSGSTYNEQFF
TRBJ2-3 | TRBV11-3 | many | TRBD2 | 19 | TGTGCCAGCAGCGACAGAAGGGGAGGACTAGCGGGAGTGGCAGATACGCAGTATTTT | CASSDRRGGLAGVADTQYF
TRBJ2-2 | TRBV6-6 | many | TRBD1 | 14 | TGTGCCAGCAGTCTAAGACAGGGGACCGGGGAGCTGTTTTTT | CASSLRQGTGELFF
TRBJ1-2 | TRBV7-2 | . | . | 16 | TGTGCCAGCACTGAGGGCAGGGGTCGACACTACTATGGCTACACCTTC | CASTEGRGRHYYGYTF
TRBJ2-1 | TRBV7-3 | . | . | 13 | TGTGCCAGCAGTTACTCCCCAGGGAATGAGCAGTTCTTC | CASSYSPGNEQFF
TRBJ2-1 | TRBV11-2 | few | . | 15 | TGTGCCAGCAGCTTAGCTTCCGGGACCAGAGGTGAGCAGTTCTTC | CASSLASGTRGEQFF
TRBJ2-1 | TRBV10-3 | . | TRBD2 | 15 | TGTGCCATCAGCGGGACTAGCGGGGAAAGAAATGAGCAGTTCTTC | CAISGTSGERNEQFF
TRBJ1-1 | TRBV7-3 | . | TRBD1 | 15 | TGTGCCAGCAGCCTAAGTCCGGGACAGGGATGGGGAGCTTTCTTT | CASSLSPGQGWGAFF
TRBJ2-1 | TRBV4-1 | . | TRBD1 | 18 | TGCGCCAGCAGCGCTCGACAGGGAGAATTAAAAAAGTACAATGAGCAGTTCTTC | CASSARQGELKKYNEQFF
TRBJ2-2 | TRBV5-1 | . | . | 13 | TGCGCCAGCGCCCCCGGGGACACCGGGGAGCTGTTTTTT | CASAPGDTGELFF
TRBJ2-7 | TRBV9 | . | TRBD2 | 14 | TGTGCCAGCAGCGTGAGCGGGGGGGACTACGAGCAGTACTTC | CASSVSGGDYEQYF
TRBJ1-5 | TRBV18 | . | TRBD1 | 14 | TGTGCCAGCTCCCCGGGACAGCAGCATCAGCCCCAGCATTTT | CASSPGQQHQPQHF
TRBJ2-3 | TRBV7-2 | . | . | 15 | TGTGCCAGCAGCGCTGAGGGGGGAGGGACAGATACGCAGTATTTT | CASSAEGGGTDTQYF
TRBJ1-6 | TRBV28 | . | . | 12 | TGTGCCAGCAACTTCAATAATTCACCCCTCCACTTT | CASNFNNSPLHF
TRBJ2-1 | TRBV11-2 | once | . | 13 | TGTGCCAGCAGCTTAGGTCTAGCCAATGAGCAGTTCTTC | CASSLGLANEQFF
TRBJ2-1 | TRBV2 | . | TRBD2 | 14 | TGTGCCAGCAGTGTTAGCGGGAGGGCCCTTGAGCAGTTCTTC | CASSVSGRALEQFF
TRBJ2-1 | TRBV4-2 | . | . | 17 | TGTGCCAGCAGCCAAGATATGGGGGAGTTCACCTACAATGAGCAGTTCTTC | CASSQDMGEFTYNEQFF
TRBJ2-5 | TRBV6-5 | . | . | 13 | TGTGCCAGCAGGACTACGGGGGTAGAGACCCAGTACTTC | CASRTTGVETQYF
TRBJ2-3 | TRBV2 | . | TRBD2 | 17 | TGTGCCAGCGAACTCCAGCCTAGCGGCAATGGGGCAGATACGCAGTATTTT | CASELQPSGNGADTQYF
TRBJ1-5 | TRBV6-5 | . | . | 15 | TGTGCCAGCAGTCCCACTCGGGGGGTCGATCAGCCCCAGCATTTT | CASSPTRGVDQPQHF
TRBJ1-5 | TRBV19 | . | . | 14 | TGTGCCAGTAGCAGCCGACTGATCGATCAGCCCCAGCATTTT | CASSSRLIDQPQHF
TRBJ2-2 | TRBV18 | . | TRBD2 | 18 | TGTGCCAGCTCACCGCGGCTAGCGGGGGGGACGAACACCGGGGAGCTGTTTTTT | CASSPRLAGGTNTGELFF
TRBJ2-3 | TRBV6-5 | . | TRBD2 | 14 | TGTGCCACCCGGACTAGCGGGGGCACAGATACGCAGTATTTT | CATRTSGGTDTQYF
TRBJ2-1 | TRBV19 | . | TRBD2 | 15 | TGTGCCAGTAGTACGGAAGCGGGAGTGTACAATGAGCAGTTCTTC | CASSTEAGVYNEQFF
TRBJ1-4 | TRBV7-6 | . | TRBD1 | 15 | TGTGCCAGCAGCTTAGGAGACAGGGTTAGCGAAAAACTGTTTTTT | CASSLGDRVSEKLFF
TRBJ1-1 | TRBV27 | . | TRBD1 | 15 | TGTGCCAGCAGTTTTACAGGGGGCTTGTTCACTGAAGCTTTCTTT | CASSFTGGLFTEAFF
TRBJ1-4 | TRBV7-8 | once | . | 18 | TGTGCCAGCAGCTTAGCTTGGTCCTACCCAGCAACTAATGAAAAACTGTTTTTT | CASSLAWSYPATNEKLFF